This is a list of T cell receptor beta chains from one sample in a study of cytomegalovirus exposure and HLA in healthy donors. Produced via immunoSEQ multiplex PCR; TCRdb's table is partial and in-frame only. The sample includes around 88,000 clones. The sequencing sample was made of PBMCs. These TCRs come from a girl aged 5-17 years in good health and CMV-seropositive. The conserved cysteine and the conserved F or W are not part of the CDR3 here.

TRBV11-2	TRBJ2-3	ASSFVSGGTDTQY
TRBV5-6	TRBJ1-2	ASSLAATGGAS
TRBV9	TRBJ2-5	ASSVWAGSGEETQY
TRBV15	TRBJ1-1	ATSVRPLHFGAEAF
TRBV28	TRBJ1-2	ASSLLGQGANYGYT
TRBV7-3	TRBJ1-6	ASSSLGGDSPLH
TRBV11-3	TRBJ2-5	ASRLQGAQY
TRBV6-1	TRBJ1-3	ASSALQGASGNTIY
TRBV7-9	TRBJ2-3	ASSSGQGTDTQY
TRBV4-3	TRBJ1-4	ASSQDRGGVEKLF
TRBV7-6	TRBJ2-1	ASSLSVAGADNEQF
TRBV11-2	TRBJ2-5	ASMWGLAGDQETQY
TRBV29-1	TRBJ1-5	SVSTGFGPQH
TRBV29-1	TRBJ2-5	TTSGGLSETQY
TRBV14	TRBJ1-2	ASSPWTGGYT
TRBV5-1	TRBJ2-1	ASRSQGVEQF
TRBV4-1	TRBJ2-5	ASSPPWTDRQETQY